This TCR beta chain is from a study of early T cells in non-severe SARS-CoV-2 infection. Study in general: The input, bulk RNA from unsorted whole blood, was sequenced, and chains were unpaired.

This clonotype was observed a handful of times. Its antigen is not identified. Study-level points and caveats: Matches to VDJdb favored anti-spike CD8 responses and missed private and CD4 specificities.

The CDR3 runs to 14 residues. J lost 6 bases, V lost 6 bases, and 10 bases had no gene match. Germline-derived CDR1 and CDR2 are LNHDA and SQIVND (reference sequence). Separate cDNA molecules each had unique molecular identifiers attached to them. Via MiXCR, TCRdb re-called the 5' RACE reads, giving one row per CDR3 protein. The sample has tens of thousands of distinct CDR3 sequences; about 4.3% are singletons. V is TRBV19 and J is TRBJ1-2, with TRBD1 matching 7 bases. The sample consisted of whole blood. This clonotype was sampled from an adult who was a healthcare worker with PCR-confirmed SARS-CoV-2 infection or an uninfected control (not recorded which). The CDR3 region has the DNA TGTGCCAGTAGCTCACAGGGGCCGCAGCATGGCTACACCTTC. It is translated as CASSSQGPQHGYTF.